This entry is about one TCR beta chain. Its antigen remains unidentified. This specimen belongs to a study of T-cell reconstitution after alpha-beta-depleted transplantation in children. Regarding the study as a whole: At one year after transplant, newly produced T cells mostly accounted for T-cell counts and diversity. Roughly two months post-transplant, alpha-beta T cells reportedly originated from several hundred graft clones that had expanded.

Unique molecular identifiers tagged the TCRbeta library. TCRdb analysed the PCR reads with MiXCR anew, one entry per CDR3 protein. The sample includes hundreds of thousands of distinct CDR3 sequences, 17% of them seen just once. CDR1 and CDR2 from the germline V gene are MNHNS and SASEGT. V shed 10 bases and J 5 bases; nucleotides not matched to a gene: 16. CDR3 length: 15 residues. Sequenced here: PBMCs, mostly from graft donor cells, sampled 360 days after TCRalphabeta/CD19-depleted stem cell transplant. This TCR was recovered from a male patient aged 2 to 9 who had a stem cell transplant for acute lymphoblastic leukemia, so the T cells may come from the graft donor. The genes are TRBV6-1 and TRBJ1-1, with 7 bases lining up with TRBD1. The CDR3 sequence is CATVWGRGWGTEAFF. The CDR3 DNA follows: TGTGCCACCGTTTGGGGCAGGGGGTGGGGGACTGAAGCTTTCTTT.